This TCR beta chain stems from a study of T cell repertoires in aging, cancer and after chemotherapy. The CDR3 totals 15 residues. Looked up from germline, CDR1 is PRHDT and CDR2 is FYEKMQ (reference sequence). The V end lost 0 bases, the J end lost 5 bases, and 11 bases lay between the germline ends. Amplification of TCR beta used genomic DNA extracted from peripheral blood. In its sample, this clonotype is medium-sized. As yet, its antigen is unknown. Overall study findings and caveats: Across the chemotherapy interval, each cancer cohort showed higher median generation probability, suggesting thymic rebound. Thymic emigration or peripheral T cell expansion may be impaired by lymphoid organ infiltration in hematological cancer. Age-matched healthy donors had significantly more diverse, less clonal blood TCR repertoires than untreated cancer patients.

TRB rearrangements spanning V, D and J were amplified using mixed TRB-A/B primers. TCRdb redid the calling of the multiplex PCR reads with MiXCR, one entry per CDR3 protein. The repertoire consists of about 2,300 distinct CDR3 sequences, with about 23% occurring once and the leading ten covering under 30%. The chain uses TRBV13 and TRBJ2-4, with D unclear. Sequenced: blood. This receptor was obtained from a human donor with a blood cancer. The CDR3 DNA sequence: TGTGCCAGCAGCTTAGGTTATGGCAGACAAAACATTCAGTACTTC. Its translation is CASSLGYGRQNIQYF.